One and the same sample provided the 12 T cell receptor beta chains below, sequenced in a study of T cell clusters in autoimmune cytopenias. TRB was amplified by touch-down multiplex PCR, primer pools A and B combined. Reprocessing the multiplex PCR reads, TCRdb reports a single entry for every CDR3 protein and omits DNA. The repertoire shows nearly 5,000 distinct CDR3 sequences; the top ten hold just under 55%. TRB amplification used approximately 250 ng of peripheral blood genomic DNA. The same sample was also studied in work on T cell repertoires in aging, cancer and after chemotherapy.

Material for sequencing was peripheral blood. The source of these receptors is a human donor with chronic lymphocytic leukemia. The donor label of this sample is uncertain.

This chain joins TRBV6-6 and TRBJ1-6; TCRdb's D call of TRBD1 is untestable without DNA. CDR1 is MNHNY and CDR2 is SVGAGI in the germline V gene (reference sequence). This CDR3 has 15 amino acids. The CDR3 spells CASSYKGAENSPLHF.

In terms of frequency, this clonotype is medium-sized (0.01 to 0.1%). This chain connects TRBV5-6 to TRBJ2-5; the TCRdb D gene call, TRBD1, has no DNA to confirm it. Looked up from germline, CDR1 is SGHDT and CDR2 is YYEEEE. The CDR3 has 13 amino acids. This CDR3 is CASSLTLDRDQYF. Full variable domain (missing parts from reference TRBV5-6 and TRBJ2-5): DAGVTQSPTHLIKTRGQQVTLRCSPKSGHDTVSWYQQALGQGPQFIFQYYEEEERQRGNFPDRFSGHQFPNYSSELNVNALLLGDSALYLCASSLTLDRDQYFGPGTRLLVL.

The rearrangement links TRBV5-6 to TRBJ2-3. Germline loops: CDR1 SGHDT, CDR2 YYEEEE. This CDR3 is 16 amino acids long. The CDR3: CASSLKGLSHTDTQYF.

This clonotype is called medium-sized (0.01 to 0.1%) based on its frequency. The V gene is TRBV29-1, the J gene TRBJ1-4. This CDR3 is 14 amino acids long. Germline-derived CDR1 and CDR2 are SQVTM and ANQGSEA. This chain's CDR3 is CSALPDTSNEKLFF.

This clonotype shows up as medium-sized by frequency. The V call is TRBV6-5, the J call TRBJ2-7; TCRdb's assignment of TRBD2 cannot be checked, as there is no DNA. The CDR3 is 15 residues long. Germline assignment: CDR1 MNHEY and CDR2 SVGAGI. CDR3: CASKTTWDGSYEQYF.

CDR3 amino acids: CASRDRDYNEQFF. The V call is TRBV6-6, the J call TRBJ2-1; TCRdb lists TRBD1, though no DNA is available to test this call. Germline assignment: CDR1 MNHNY and CDR2 SVGAGI (reference sequence). This CDR3 is built from 13 residues.

Its frequency marks this clonotype as medium-sized. This sequence joins TRBV6-6 and TRBJ1-6; the TRBD1 assignment by TCRdb is unverifiable without DNA. Germline assignment: CDR1 MNHNY and CDR2 SVGAGI (reference sequence). The CDR3 has 14 residues. CDR3 region: CASSYGLPESPLHF.

The chain has TRBV2 and TRBJ2-1. Germline assignment: CDR1 SNHLY and CDR2 FYNNEI. The CDR3 length is 14 residues. This CDR3 is CASNSRIPYNEQFF.

The rearrangement links TRBV9 to TRBJ2-1; TCRdb calls TRBD1, which cannot be checked without DNA. The CDR3 length is 14 residues. Per germline, CDR1 SGDLS and CDR2 YYNGEE. CDR3 region: CASSVWAGHNEQFF.

This chain connects TRBV20-1 to TRBJ2-4; the TCRdb D gene call, TRBD1, has no DNA to confirm it. The CDR3 covers 14 residues. Germline lookup yields CDR1 DFQATT and CDR2 SNEGSKA (reference sequence). Here the CDR3 reads CSALDRLAKNIQYF.

This clonotype is classed as medium-sized (0.01 to 0.1%) by frequency. The chain joins TRBV19 to TRBJ1-3. CDR1 LNHDA and CDR2 SQIVND come from the germline V gene (reference sequence). The CDR3 runs to 14 residues. The CDR3 loop reads CASSNPESGNTIYF.

Frequency places this clonotype as medium-sized. The genes are TRBV19 and TRBJ2-2; lacking DNA, the TRBD1 call made by TCRdb goes unchecked. Germline V CDR1 and CDR2: LNHDA, SQIVND (reference sequence). This CDR3 has 15 residues. CDR3 region: CASSIAAPSTGELFF.